This TCR beta chain was identified during a study of T cell responses to AZD1222 COVID-19 vaccine. General study results and limits: Baseline seropositivity characterized only a handful of AZD1222 recipients. Donors were mostly white British, more females; clonal diversity possibly underestimated. Two doses of AZD1222 preceded a rise in Spike-specific TCR breadth and depth.

Measured with immunoSEQ multiplex PCR; TCRdb has only the in-frame clones, and not every one. The sample carries 100,000 or so clones, roughly nine tenths recorded once. V gave up 3 bases and J gave up 0 bases, with 6 bases separating them. Germline CDR1 is GTSNPN and CDR2 is SVGIG (reference sequence). There are 12 residues in the CDR3. As to this clone: Its antigen remains unidentified.

V gene TRBV30 combines with J gene TRBJ2-7, with D possibly matching TRBD2 (6 bases). This receptor was identified in an adult in good health. The sequencing here drew on peripheral blood, taken on day 0 of AZD1222 vaccination. Here the CDR3 reads CAWRGLSYEQYF. The CDR3 nucleotides are TGTGCCTGGAGGGGACTCTCCTACGAGCAGTACTTC.